Shown below are 12 T cell receptor beta chains from a single sample sequenced in a study of siplizumab effects on memory and regulatory T cells. Some clones are missing from TCRdb's copy, which holds only in-frame ones; the method was immunoSEQ multiplex PCR. The sample consists of more than 13,000 clones, 40% to 55% of them appearing once. The mixed lymphocyte reaction cells were held in coculture (37°C) for around 6 days. These receptors are not linked to any known antigen. Sequenced material: CFSE-low (dividing) CD4+ T cells sorted from an allogeneic mixed lymphocyte reaction. The receptors were gathered from a human donor in good health; the cells came from an allogeneic mixed lymphocyte reaction. Some clones in this sample may be carry-over from other donors' samples.

This clone was seen once. This chain links TRBV20-1 with TRBJ2-1; D is unclear. V lost 6 bases and J 4 bases, leaving 7 bases between the germline ends. The germline gives CDR1 DFQATT, CDR2 SNEGSKA (reference sequence). CDR3 size: 11 residues. CDR3 sequence reads: CSAPDYNEQFF. CDR3 in DNA: TGCAGTGCACCAGATTACAATGAGCAGTTCTTC.

Regarding this clone: At one end, the junction sequence differs from germline, possibly due to a read error. The chain has TRBV9 and TRBJ2-3; 7 bases are a match to TRBD2. The CDR3 has 17 residues. Germline CDR1 and CDR2: SGDLS and YYNGEE. The CDR3 bases are TGTGCCGGCAGCGTAGTTTCCGGGGGGTTCGTGGCAGATACGCAGTATTTT. This gives the protein CAGSVVSGGFVADTQYF.

This clone has more than one count but fewer than ten. The chain links TRBV11-2 to TRBJ2-1, with D possibly being TRBD2 (6 bases). The V end lost 1 base, the J end lost 2 bases, and 12 bases lay between the germline ends. The germline CDR1 and CDR2 sequences are SGHAT and FQNNGV. This CDR3 is built from 16 residues. CDR3 sequence reads: CASSLVAGMAYNEQFF. The CDR3 DNA sequence: TGTGCCAGCAGCTTAGTTGCGGGAATGGCCTACAATGAGCAGTTCTTC.

The genes are TRBV18 and TRBJ2-7; 8 bases fit TRBD2. Germline CDR1 is KGHSH and CDR2 is LQKENI. J lost 5 bases, V lost 2 bases, and 5 bases had no gene match. The CDR3 runs 14 residues. This chain's CDR3 is CASSPAGGVHEQYF. The CDR3 bases are TGTGCCAGCTCACCAGCGGGAGGAGTGCACGAGCAGTACTTC.

This clone has only a few counts. Other nucleotide sequences in the sample specify the same CDR3. The rearrangement joins TRBV30 to TRBJ1-2; unclear D gene. The CDR3 sequence is 12 residues long. Trimming left V 2 bases short and J 1 base short, with 5 bases between. Germline V gives CDR1 GTSNPN, CDR2 SVGIG (reference sequence). CDR3 DNA: TGTGCCTGGAGTAATCTTAACTATGGCTACACCTTC. This translates into CAWSNLNYGYTF.

This chain links TRBV7-2 with TRBJ2-7; the D is unclear. The V end was cut by 1 base, the J end by 5 bases, with 6 bases between. Germline values: CDR1 SGHTA, CDR2 FQGNSA. The CDR3 has 12 amino acids. CDR3 sequence: CASSLVGNEQYF. CDR3 nucleotide sequence: TGTGCCAGCAGCTTAGTCGGTAACGAGCAGTACTTC.

By frequency in the sample, this clone is medium-sized. J is TRBJ1-2 and V is TRBV11-2; no clear D. Germline assignment: CDR1 SGHAT and CDR2 FQNNGV. V lost 3 bases to trimming and J lost 3 bases, with 2 bases between them. The CDR3 covers 11 residues. The chain's CDR3 is CASSLDYGYTF. The CDR3 bases are TGTGCCAGCAGCTTGGACTATGGCTACACCTTC.

The chain combines TRBV7-2 with TRBJ2-1, with a weak D call TRBD2 (7 bases). The CDR3 is made up of 16 amino acids. Trimming took 1 base from V and 9 from J, leaving 19 bases between them. Germline V gene data show CDR1 as SGHTA and CDR2 as FQGNSA. CDR3 loop: CASSLVGGPSGSEQFF. Here the CDR3 DNA reads TGTGCCAGCAGCTTAGTCGGGGGGCCAAGTGGGAGTGAGCAGTTCTTC.

V usage is TRBV6-6 and J usage is TRBJ2-1; 14 bases are shared with TRBD2. CDR3 length equals 15 residues. From germline, CDR1 is MNHNY and CDR2 SVGAGI (reference sequence). The V gene end was trimmed by 2 bases and the J gene end by 12 bases; junction bases not matched to a gene: 6. CDR3 DNA sequence: TGTGCCAGCAGTTACCGGACTAGCGGGGGGACCCGGCAGTTCTTC. Translation: CASSYRTSGGTRQFF.

This clone was observed a few times. The chain employs TRBV19 and TRBJ2-5; TRBD2 matches 13 bases. V lost 1 base, J lost 4 bases, and 0 bases stayed unmatched. Germline V gives CDR1 LNHDA, CDR2 SQIVND (reference sequence). This CDR3 is built from 15 residues. Here the CDR3 DNA reads TGTGCCAGTAGTATAGGACTAGCGGGAGGAGAGACCCAGTACTTC. It yields the protein CASSIGLAGGETQYF.

A remark on this clone: Because the CDR3's place on the DNA is in doubt, the DNA is left out and the CDR3 is given as listed by TCRdb. The chain employs TRBV2 and TRBJ1-1; the DNA was not used to check the table's D call, TRBD1. CDR1 and CDR2 (germline): SNHLY, FYNNEI. Termini included, the CDR3 measures 11 amino acids. The CDR3 sequence: CASSWGQGTFF.

This clone is deemed medium-sized (0.01 to 0.1%). V and J are TRBV19 and TRBJ2-6; D gene ambiguous. Trimming took off 2 bases at V and 1 base at J, with 12 bases between the two ends. This CDR3 has 17 amino acids. CDR1 LNHDA and CDR2 SQIVND come from the germline V gene (reference sequence). The CDR3 spells CASSISGPSSGANVLTF. CDR3 sequence (DNA): TGTGCCAGTAGTATATCCGGACCTTCGTCTGGGGCCAACGTCCTGACTTTC.